In this sample, the clone carrying this TCR beta chain turned up a few times. A single record per CDR3 protein comes from TCRdb applying MiXCR to the 5' RACE reads. This table holds 40,000 to 50,000 distinct CDR3 sequences, around 10% found once. This specimen comes from a study of early T cells in non-severe SARS-CoV-2 infection. CDR1 is LNHDA and CDR2 is SQIVND in the germline V gene (reference sequence). The CDR3 extends over 14 amino acids. V shed 6 bases and J shed 6 bases, with 15 bases lying between them. This sequence joins TRBV19 and TRBJ2-1; D gene uncertain. Input material: whole blood. This TCR was recovered from an adult who was a healthcare worker with PCR-confirmed SARS-CoV-2 infection or an uninfected control (not recorded which). Written as DNA, the CDR3 is TGTGCCAGTAGGGTAGGGCCACCAAGCAATGAGCAGTTCTTC. This gives the protein CASRVGPPSNEQFF.